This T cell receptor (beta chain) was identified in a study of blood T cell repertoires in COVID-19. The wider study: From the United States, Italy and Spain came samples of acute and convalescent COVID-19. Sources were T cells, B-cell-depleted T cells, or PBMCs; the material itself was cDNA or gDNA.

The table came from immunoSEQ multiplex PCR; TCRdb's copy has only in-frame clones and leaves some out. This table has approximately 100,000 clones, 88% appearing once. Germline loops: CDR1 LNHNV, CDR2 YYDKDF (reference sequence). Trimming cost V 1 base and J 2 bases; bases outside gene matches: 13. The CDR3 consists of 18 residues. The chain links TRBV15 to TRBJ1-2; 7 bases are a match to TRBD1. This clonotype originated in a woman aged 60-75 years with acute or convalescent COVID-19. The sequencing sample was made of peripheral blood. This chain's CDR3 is CATSRGAKIGTANYGYTF. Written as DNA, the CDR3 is TGTGCCACCAGCAGAGGGGCGAAGATTGGGACAGCGAACTATGGCTACACCTTC.